The entry that follows covers one TCR beta chain sequence. What this receptor recognizes is not known. Per-base qualities were not stored, and no clone one base away is much larger. The time point label, read with the paper, signifies: baseline before first vaccination. Vaccinee samples came from UK trials COV001 and COV002, including a single-blind randomized controlled phase 2/3 trial of AZD1222 (ChAdOx1 nCoV-19) in healthy adults. For TCRbeta chain sequencing, PBMC samples from trial participants were taken at day 0 and at day 28 after the second dose. The source of the sample is a study of T cell responses to AZD1222 COVID-19 vaccine listed by TCRdb under 2021. Turning to the overall study: AZD1222 recipients with second doses at about 4 weeks or about 12 weeks were pooled, because spike-specific TCR depth and breadth did not differ between schedules. TCR sequencing was performed for more than 230 trial participants, of whom some 200 were given two doses of AZD1222 and around 26 were given two doses of MenACWY control vaccine. Trial participants were enrolled by age into 18-55, 56-69 and 70-plus year subgroups, with 148, 28 and 57 TCR-sequenced participants respectively.

The junction shows trimming of 6 bases on V and 0 bases on J, plus 6 bases between the germline ends. Inclusive of the bounding cysteine and phenylalanine, the CDR3 is 13 residues long. This entry keeps only the CDR3 DNA: 39 bases, framed from base 1. The CDR1 and CDR2 encoded by the germline V gene are SGHTA and FQGTGA. Study-wide findings and limitations: Because no day 14 peak-response samples were available, repertoires were characterized only after the peak T cell response. Vaccine-associated CD4 TCRs spanned the whole spike protein, with dominant responses in regions 160-218 and 743-854. Only 5 to 7 AZD1222 recipients were SARS-CoV-2 seropositive at baseline, limiting conclusions about previously exposed vaccinees. Nearly half of unique spike-specific TCRs reportedly recognized epitopes outside regions mutated in the B.1.351 and B.1.1.7 variants. Most participants were white British and females outnumbered males, and the authors suggested that clonal diversity may have been underestimated. Spike-specific TCR breadth and depth rose significantly after two AZD1222 doses compared with day 0 and with MenACWY recipients. In the small 56-69-year group, the increase in depth fell short of significance, most likely because of low power.

The CDR3 regions of human TCRbeta chains were analyzed by immunosequencing. As for how the authors treated the data: TCRs in the repertoires were matched against a reference library of SARS-CoV-2-specific TCRs that had been generated with the MIRA antigen-specificity platform. Breadth was defined as the fraction of unique TCRs that were SARS-CoV-2-associated. Depth was defined as the fraction of total T cells that were SARS-CoV-2-associated. Each spike-specific TCR was assigned to its reactive spike region and to a CD4 or CD8 class using the MIRA data. Log10-transformed breadth and depth values were compared by one-way ANOVA with Sidak's multiple comparisons tests. The clones in this table, taken by TCRdb from immuneACCESS, are in-frame only. Not every clone is retained; where verified, under half of the shortfall comes from an unresolved V gene, and the cause of the rest is unknown. V, J and clone size were drawn from that table, and D and trimming were deduced from the DNA. Counted in this sample were under 200,000 clones; about nine tenths of them appeared once. The ten largest clones represent 1.6% of the sample.

The chain employs TRBV7-3 and TRBJ1-3; no D gene can be assigned with confidence. This clonotype was obtained from an adult in good health. The specimen comprised peripheral blood, sampled on day 0 of AZD1222 vaccination. The nucleotides are TGTGCCAGCAGTAGAAGCTCTGGAAACACCATATATTTT. Translated, this gives CASSRSSGNTIYF.